These 22 T cell receptor beta chains originate from one sample sequenced in a study of T cell changes during pregnancy in multiple sclerosis. Libraries were prepared by immunoSEQ multiplex PCR; TCRdb keeps only in-frame clonotypes and omits some of them. The repertoire holds about 46,000 clones, with approximately 94% as singletons. This sample comprised CD8+ T cells from peripheral blood mononuclear cells, obtained in the first trimester of pregnancy. The receptors were sampled from a female donor with multiple sclerosis, enrolled in a pregnancy study.

The table lists this clone with a count of one. The rearrangement links TRBV6-1 to TRBJ1-1; TRBD1 might be the D (6 bases). Trimming removed 2 bases from V and 1 base from J, with 8 bases in between. Germline CDR1 is MNHNS and CDR2 is SASEGT. The CDR3 is 14 residues long. CDR3 sequence: CASSESGANTEAFF. The CDR3 DNA reads as TGTGCCAGCAGTGAATCAGGGGCGAACACTGAAGCTTTCTTT.

CDR3 residues: CSVDAQGAYGYTF. In DNA, the CDR3 is TGCAGCGTTGACGCCCAGGGGGCATATGGCTACACCTTC. The V gene is TRBV29-1, the J gene TRBJ1-2; 8 nucleotides agree with TRBD1. The junction had 5 bases not matched to a gene; V was cut back by 3 bases and J by 5 bases. Per germline, CDR1 SQVTM and CDR2 ANQGSEA. The CDR3 consists of 13 residues.

The chain recombines TRBV5-5 with TRBJ1-2; 9 nucleotides match TRBD1. The CDR3 contains 17 residues. Germline lookup yields CDR1 SGHKS and CDR2 YYEKEE (reference sequence). The trim removed 0 bases at V and 1 base at J, leaving 7 bases unmatched. The CDR3 sequence: CASSLEGTGIFNYGYTF. The DNA of the CDR3 is TGTGCCAGCAGCTTGGAAGGGACAGGGATCTTTAACTATGGCTACACCTTC.

The chain joins TRBV19 to TRBJ1-5; no reliable D call. Trimming removed 7 bases from V and 1 base from J, with 14 bases in between. This CDR3 comprises 15 residues. Germline V CDR1 and CDR2: LNHDA, SQIVND (reference sequence). The CDR3 loop is CASKADTGSNQPQHF. The CDR3, as DNA: TGTGCCAGTAAAGCCGACACGGGAAGCAATCAGCCCCAGCATTTT.

This rearrangement joins TRBV4-1 to TRBJ2-2; 9 bases line up with TRBD1. CDR3 length: 17 amino acids. The trim removed 3 bases at V and 2 bases at J, leaving 7 bases unmatched. CDR1 MGHRA and CDR2 YSYEKL come from the germline V gene. In DNA, the CDR3 is TGCGCCAGCAGCCATGAGGGGACAGGGATAAACACCGGGGAGCTGTTTTTT. Protein product: CASSHEGTGINTGELFF.

CDR3 sequence reads: CASSQDRDDTQYF. Written as DNA, the CDR3 is TGTGCCAGTAGTCAGGACAGGGATGATACGCAGTATTTT. The chain employs TRBV19 and TRBJ2-3, with 8 bases identical to TRBD1. Germline-derived CDR1 and CDR2 are LNHDA and SQIVND (reference sequence). The CDR3 is made up of 13 amino acids. The trim removed 5 bases at V and 6 bases at J, leaving 4 bases unmatched.

This sequence joins TRBV9 and TRBJ1-1; D remains ambiguous. The CDR3 is 15 amino acids. In germline, CDR1 is SGDLS, CDR2 YYNGEE. V was shortened by 0 bases and J by 6 bases, with 15 bases between the two germline ends. The CDR3 sequence: CASSVDGALASEAFF. The CDR3, as DNA: TGTGCCAGCAGCGTAGATGGCGCCCTAGCATCTGAAGCTTTCTTT.

The V gene is TRBV6-1, the J gene TRBJ2-1; D is uncertain. The CDR3 has 15 residues. Per the germline V gene, CDR1 is MNHNS and CDR2 is SASEGT. The V end lost 3 bases, the J end lost 5 bases, and 14 bases lay between the germline ends. CDR3 region: CASSDNGQANNEQFF. The CDR3 DNA reads TGTGCCAGCAGTGATAATGGGCAGGCCAACAATGAGCAGTTCTTC.

This chain uses TRBV6-1 with TRBJ2-7; 9 bases agree with TRBD2. V was pared by 0 bases and J by 2 bases, with 11 bases of the junction left unmatched. The CDR3 loop spans 18 amino acids. CDR1 and CDR2 (germline): MNHNS, SASEGT. The CDR3 coding sequence is TGTGCCAGCAGTGAAGCTCCGTGGGTAGCGGGAGCCCCCTACGAGCAGTACTTC. It translates to CASSEAPWVAGAPYEQYF.

The chain uses TRBV5-4 and TRBJ2-5; 9 bases map to TRBD2. V gave up 4 bases and J gave up 5 bases; unmatched junction bases: 12. The CDR3 extends over 16 amino acids. Germline assignment: CDR1 SGHNT and CDR2 YYREEE (reference sequence). CDR3 sequence reads: CASSLGFGGRVETQYF. In DNA form, the CDR3 reads TGTGCCAGCAGCCTGGGGTTTGGCGGGAGGGTGGAGACCCAGTACTTC.

This sequence joins TRBV19 and TRBJ1-1; 7 bases line up with TRBD1. The V gene end was trimmed by 3 bases and the J gene end by 1 base; junction bases not matched to a gene: 2. This CDR3 has 14 residues. The germline gives CDR1 LNHDA, CDR2 SQIVND (reference sequence). CDR3 DNA: TGTGCCAGTAGTATGGCAGGGGGGAACACTGAAGCTTTCTTT. Translated: CASSMAGGNTEAFF.

This sequence joins TRBV4-3 and TRBJ1-4; D may be TRBD1 (6 bases). This CDR3 has 15 residues. Per germline, CDR1 LGHNA and CDR2 YSLEER. V dropped 3 bases and J dropped 5 bases, with 13 bases sitting between them. The CDR3 protein is CASSQSRGGNEKLFF. As DNA, the CDR3 is TGCGCCAGCAGCCAGAGTAGAGGGGGAAATGAAAAACTGTTTTTT.

This clone was seen just once. The genes are TRBV7-9 and TRBJ2-7; 7 bases are a match to TRBD2. V was pared by 5 bases and J by 2 bases, with 6 bases of the junction left unmatched. Germline V gene data show CDR1 as SEHNR and CDR2 as FQNEAQ (reference sequence). The CDR3 loop spans 14 amino acids. Written as DNA, the CDR3 is TGTGCCAGCAGCCCGCGGGACTACCCCTACGAGCAGTACTTC. Encoded protein: CASSPRDYPYEQYF.

In its sample, this clone was seen once. This chain joins TRBV15 and TRBJ2-7; 7 nucleotides line up with TRBD1. There are 14 residues in the CDR3. The junction had 7 bases not matched to a gene; V was cut back by 6 bases and J by 2 bases. Germline-derived CDR1 and CDR2 are LNHNV and YYDKDF (reference sequence). CDR3 in DNA: TGTGCCACCAGTAAGGGGGACAGTACCTACGAGCAGTACTTC. Translated: CATSKGDSTYEQYF. Based on the CDR3 plus reference TRBV15 and TRBJ2-7, the full variable domain is DAMVIQNPRYQVTQFGKPVTLSCSQTLNHNVMYWYQQKSSQAPKLLFHYYDKDFNNEADTPDNFQSRRPNTSFCFLDIRSPGLGDTAMYLCATSKGDSTYEQYFGPGTRLTVT.

The chain carries TRBV4-1 and TRBJ1-2; D unclear. Germline V gives CDR1 MGHRA, CDR2 YSYEKL. V lost 0 bases and J lost 0, with 8 bases in between. CDR3 length: 15 residues. The CDR3 DNA follows: TGCGCCAGCAGCCAAGATCGAACAGCTAACTATGGCTACACCTTC. It yields the protein CASSQDRTANYGYTF.

The chain carries TRBV2 and TRBJ1-2; possibly TRBD1 for D (5 bases). Germline loops: CDR1 SNHLY, CDR2 FYNNEI. The CDR3 loop spans 15 amino acids. Trimming cost V 11 bases and J 2 bases, with 21 bases left between them. The CDR3 loop is CAGGGGDHLNYGYTF. The CDR3 DNA sequence: TGTGCCGGGGGGGGAGGGGACCACCTCAACTATGGCTACACCTTC.

This chain connects TRBV29-1 to TRBJ1-1; TRBD1 aligns across 8 bases. The CDR3 sequence is 15 residues long. CDR1 is SQVTM and CDR2 is ANQGSEA in the germline V gene. The V gene end was trimmed by 4 bases and the J gene end by 6 bases; junction bases not matched to a gene: 13. The CDR3 nucleotides are TGCAGCGTTGTAGTAGGGGGAGACAGGGGCGCTGAAGCTTTCTTT. Amino acid sequence: CSVVVGGDRGAEAFF.

The chain carries TRBV7-9 and TRBJ2-3; no definite D call. The germline CDR1 and CDR2 sequences are SEHNR and FQNEAQ (reference sequence). Trimming took off 6 bases at V and 3 bases at J, with 10 bases between the two ends. The CDR3 has 13 amino acids. The CDR3: CASSPTGTDTQYF. The DNA of the CDR3 is TGTGCCAGCAGTCCGACTGGAACAGATACGCAGTATTTT.

The chain carries TRBV5-1 and TRBJ2-7, with unresolved D. The CDR3 totals 14 residues. The germline V gene has CDR1 SGHRS and CDR2 YFSETQ. Trimming left V 3 bases short and J 4 bases short, with 14 bases between. Written as DNA, the CDR3 is TGCGCCAGCAGCTCAACCCAGACAACATACGAGCAGTACTTC. Translation: CASSSTQTTYEQYF.

This clone was seen once. CDR3 residues: CASSPGTSGIVSYNEQFF. In nucleotides, the CDR3 is TGTGCCAGCAGCCCTGGGACTAGCGGGATAGTCTCCTACAATGAGCAGTTCTTC. The chain recombines TRBV7-6 with TRBJ2-1; 13 bases map to TRBD2. This CDR3 comprises 18 residues. Germline CDR1 and CDR2: SGHVS and FNYEAQ. The J segment lost 0 bases and the V segment lost 5 bases, leaving 7 bases of the junction unmatched.

This clone was counted a single time. The V and J genes are TRBV30 and TRBJ2-3, with D perhaps matching TRBD1 (5 bases). This CDR3 has 14 amino acids. From germline, CDR1 is GTSNPN and CDR2 SVGIG (reference sequence). The V and J ends lost 0 bases and 4 bases respectively, with 11 bases between them. CDR3: CAWSVGAGADTQYF. Here the CDR3 DNA reads TGTGCCTGGAGTGTAGGGGCCGGCGCAGATACGCAGTATTTT.

J is TRBJ2-2 and V is TRBV30; TRBD1 matches at 7 bases. Germline-derived CDR1 and CDR2 are GTSNPN and SVGIG (reference sequence). This CDR3 is 16 amino acids long. V dropped 7 bases and J dropped 5; count of bases not matched to a gene: 16. In DNA form, the CDR3 reads TGTGCCTTCCCCCACAGGGGTTTCCGGCATACCGGGGAGCTGTTTTTT. Residues: CAFPHRGFRHTGELFF. The full variable domain, completed using reference TRBV30 and TRBJ2-2, is SQTIHQWPATLVQPVGSPLSLECTVEGTSNPNLYWYRQAAGRGLQLLFYSVGIGQISSEVPQNLSASRPQDRQFILSSKKLLLSDSGFYLCAFPHRGFRHTGELFFGEGSRLTVL.